These T cell receptor beta chains were read from a single sample in a study of OX40 agonist ivuxolimab in advanced cancers. Clones were sequenced by immunoSEQ multiplex PCR, and TCRdb holds only the in-frame ones, with some missing. This sample has roughly 52,000 clones, with approximately 80% found just once. Sequenced material: CD4+ or CD8+ T cells sorted from blood, taken in a trial of the OX40 agonist ivuxolimab. These receptors all come from an adult with an advanced solid tumor such as melanoma, head and neck, liver or kidney cancer. The CDR3 runs from the conserved cysteine through the conserved F or W. A D gene is named only where the DNA matches it firmly. Size is stated for part of the rows, as once, few or many counts, or as a class when the clone is expanded.

>TRBJ2-5|NA|NA|TRBV5-4
CASSFDSMETQYF
TGTGCCAGCAGCTTTGACTCTATGGAGACCCAGTACTTC
>TRBJ2-7|TRBD2|few|TRBV5-1
CASSWRGGGREQYF
TGCGCCAGCAGCTGGAGGGGCGGGGGTCGCGAGCAGTACTTC
>TRBJ1-5|NA|NA|TRBV7-9
CASSLALGGQPQHF
TGTGCCAGCAGCTTAGCTCTAGGGGGTCAGCCCCAGCATTTT
>TRBJ2-1|TRBD2|NA|TRBV4-2
CASSRDFHGTSGDNEQFF
TGTGCCAGCAGCCGCGACTTCCACGGGACTAGCGGGGACAATGAGCAGTTCTTC
>TRBJ2-3|TRBD2|NA|TRBV18
CASSHWTSADTDTQYF
TGTGCCAGCTCCCATTGGACTAGCGCGGACACAGATACGCAGTATTTT
>TRBJ1-1|TRBD1|few|TRBV4-3
CASSPHPGQENTEAFF
TGCGCCAGCAGCCCTCACCCGGGACAGGAGAACACTGAAGCTTTCTTT
>TRBJ1-6|NA|NA|TRBV2
CASTATYNSPLHF
TGTGCCAGCACGGCAACATATAATTCACCCCTCCACTTT
>TRBJ2-7|NA|once|TRBV7-8
CASSFRGGEQYF
TGTGCCAGCAGCTTTAGAGGGGGCGAGCAGTACTTC
>TRBJ2-7|TRBD2|NA|TRBV15
CATSRPGTSGSEQYF
TGTGCCACCAGCAGACCCGGGACTAGCGGGTCCGAGCAGTACTTC
>TRBJ1-3|TRBD1|NA|TRBV18
CASSFGQESTILSGNTIYF
TGTGCCAGCTCATTTGGACAGGAAAGCACTATCCTCTCTGGAAACACCATATATTTT
>TRBJ1-2|NA|NA|TRBV7-2
CASSLFQEGYTF
TGTGCCAGCAGCTTATTTCAGGAGGGCTACACCTTC
>TRBJ1-2|TRBD1|few|TRBV28
CASSPWAGQAVYGYTF
TGTGCCAGCAGTCCATGGGCGGGACAGGCAGTTTATGGCTACACCTTC
>TRBJ1-4|TRBD1|NA|TRBV6-6
CASSYRRDSLNEKLFF
TGTGCCAGCAGTTACAGGCGGGACAGTCTTAATGAAAAACTGTTTTTT
>TRBJ2-2|NA|NA|TRBV5-1
CASRDTDTGELFF
TGCGCCAGCAGGGACACTGACACCGGGGAGCTGTTTTTT
>TRBJ1-1|NA|NA|TRBV5-5
CASSQLFSSEAFF
TGTGCCAGCAGCCAACTGTTCTCGTCCGAAGCTTTCTTT
>TRBJ2-3|NA|once|TRBV14
CASSQDPRGTQYF
TGTGCCAGCAGCCAAGATCCCCGCGGTACGCAGTATTTT
>TRBJ2-7|TRBD1|once|TRBV18
CASSPSAGGGSEQYF
TGTGCCAGCTCACCATCGGCAGGGGGCGGGTCCGAGCAGTACTTC
>TRBJ1-1|NA|NA|TRBV6-1
CASSDRGNTEAFF
TGTGCCAGCAGTGACAGGGGGAACACTGAAGCTTTCTTT
>TRBJ2-7|NA|NA|TRBV7-8
CASSFPGRLQYF
TGTGCCAGCAGCTTCCCAGGGCGGTTGCAGTACTTC
>TRBJ2-1|TRBD2|NA|TRBV5-1
CASSLVAGGHNEQFF
TGCGCCAGCAGCTTGGTGGCGGGGGGGCATAATGAGCAGTTCTTC
>TRBJ2-1|NA|NA|TRBV11-3
CASSLDPQYNEQFF
TGTGCCAGCAGCTTAGATCCCCAGTACAATGAGCAGTTCTTC
>TRBJ1-5|TRBD1|NA|TRBV4-1
CASSQQTGGNYQPQHF
TGCGCCAGCAGCCAGCAGACAGGGGGCAATTATCAGCCCCAGCATTTT
>TRBJ2-7|TRBD2|few|TRBV2
CASTGGQTYEQYF
TGTGCCAGCACGGGGGGGCAGACCTACGAGCAGTACTTC
>TRBJ2-3|NA|NA|TRBV7-2
CASSLTVVSTDTQYF
TGTGCCAGCAGCTTAACAGTGGTGAGCACAGATACGCAGTATTTT
>TRBJ2-6|TRBD1|NA|TRBV4-1
CASSQMTGLGKGANVLTF
TGCGCCAGCAGCCAAATGACAGGGCTGGGCAAAGGGGCCAACGTCCTGACTTTC
>TRBJ2-3|NA|once|TRBV18
CASSPPGADTQYF
TGTGCCAGCTCACCACCGGGGGCAGATACGCAGTATTTT
>TRBJ1-2|TRBD1|NA|TRBV18
CASSPFSVPGQGFDYGYTF
TGTGCCAGCTCACCATTTTCCGTACCGGGACAGGGGTTCGACTATGGCTACACCTTC